The 32 T cell receptor beta chains in this list originate from one sample, sequenced in a study of long-term antiretroviral therapy in people with HIV. Investigators performed immunoSEQ version v3.0 at survey level. Here immunoSEQ multiplex PCR was the method, and the copy in TCRdb shows in-frame clones only, minus some. The data show 19,000 or so clones, around 85% seen once. The sequenced sample was unsorted PBMCs, obtained 0.9 years after starting antiretroviral therapy. These receptors were taken from a young man with HIV.

The chain has TRBV7-2 and TRBJ2-2; D uncertain. There are 16 residues in the CDR3. V was clipped by 4 bases and J by 1 base, with 13 bases between them. CDR1 is SGHTA, CDR2 FQGNSA, per germline. In DNA, the CDR3 is TGTGCCAGCAGCTATACCCGGGTCCTGAACACCGGGGAGCTGTTTTTT. Residues: CASSYTRVLNTGELFF. Looking up the rest from reference TRBV7-2 and TRBJ2-2 gives the full variable domain: GAGVSQSPSNKVTEKGKDVELRCDPISGHTALYWYRQSLGQGLEFLIYFQGNSAPDKSGLPSDRFSAERTGGSVSTLTIQRTQQEDSAVYLCASSYTRVLNTGELFFGEGSRLTVL.

V is TRBV7-9 and J is TRBJ2-5; D perhaps matches TRBD2 (6 bases). CDR3 size: 14 residues. From germline, CDR1 is SEHNR and CDR2 FQNEAQ (reference sequence). Trimming cost V 2 bases and J 5 bases, with 12 bases left between them. The CDR3 reads CASSLNGGWETQYF. Written as DNA, the CDR3 is TGTGCCAGCAGCTTAAATGGAGGGTGGGAGACCCAGTACTTC.

The chain is built from TRBV4-2 and TRBJ1-2, with D unresolved. The V gene's germline CDR1 is LGHNA and CDR2 YNFKEQ. Trimming left V 0 bases short and J 1 base short, with 9 bases between. The CDR3 spans 15 residues. CDR3 region: CASSQESGFNYGYTF. The CDR3 DNA is TGTGCCAGCAGCCAAGAGAGCGGCTTTAACTATGGCTACACCTTC.

This clone was seen a few times. The gene calls are TRBV7-9 and TRBJ1-5; no definite D call. CDR1 and CDR2 from the germline V gene are SEHNR and FQNEAQ (reference sequence). This CDR3 has 14 residues. The germline V and J ends were trimmed by 4 bases and 2 bases, with 9 bases remaining between them. Here the CDR3 DNA reads TGTGCCAGCAGCTATGGGGTTGGCAATCAGCCCCAGCATTTT. It codes for CASSYGVGNQPQHF.

V usage is TRBV5-1 and J usage is TRBJ2-1; 8 nucleotides line up with TRBD2. This CDR3 has 17 residues. The V gene end was trimmed by 2 bases and the J gene end by 4 bases; junction bases not matched to a gene: 11. CDR1 and CDR2 (germline): SGHRS, YFSETQ. CDR3 in amino acids: CASSFIGLSGVYNEQFF. CDR3 bases: TGCGCCAGCAGCTTTATAGGGCTTAGCGGGGTTTACAATGAGCAGTTCTTC.

V gene TRBV7-9 combines with J gene TRBJ2-3; TRBD2 aligns across 8 bases. Germline assignment: CDR1 SEHNR and CDR2 FQNEAQ (reference sequence). Germline trimming cut 5 bases from V and 5 bases from J; bases unmatched to any gene: 12. There are 16 residues in the CDR3. The DNA of the CDR3 is TGTGCCAGCAGCCTGCACCACGGGGGGGCGAGAGATACGCAGTATTTT. It is translated as CASSLHHGGARDTQYF.

The chain combines TRBV5-6 with TRBJ2-5; D remains ambiguous. The CDR3 extends over 11 amino acids. CDR1 is SGHDT and CDR2 is YYEEEE in the germline V gene. V lost 7 bases, J lost 5 bases, and 9 bases lay in between. The CDR3 loop reads CASQLGETQYF. CDR3 bases: TGTGCCAGCCAGCTGGGGGAGACCCAGTACTTC.

V is TRBV5-5 and J is TRBJ2-1; 9 bases agree with TRBD2. Germline V gives CDR1 SGHKS, CDR2 YYEKEE (reference sequence). The V segment lost 1 base and the J segment 9 bases; nucleotides outside the gene matches: 8. CDR3 length: 15 residues. In DNA form, the CDR3 reads TGTGCCAGCAGCTTGTACGGCGGGGGGGCAGGTGAGCAGTTCTTC. Its translation: CASSLYGGGAGEQFF.

This clone was counted between two and nine times. This chain joins TRBV15 and TRBJ2-3, with 7 nucleotides matching TRBD2. Per germline, CDR1 LNHNV and CDR2 YYDKDF (reference sequence). CDR3 size: 15 residues. Germline trimming cut 0 bases from V and 0 bases from J; bases unmatched to any gene: 0. The CDR3 DNA sequence: TGTGCCACCAGCAGAGAGCGGGGGAGCACAGATACGCAGTATTTT. Translated, it gives CATSRERGSTDTQYF.

This clone was detected only a few times. The chain uses TRBV25-1 and TRBJ2-7; D gene uncertain. Germline CDR1 and CDR2: MGHDK and SYGVNS. Trimming took off 1 base at V and 0 bases at J, with 7 bases between the two ends. The CDR3 is made up of 14 amino acids. CDR3 sequence: CASSESVSSYEQYV. The CDR3 region has the DNA TGTGCCAGCAGTGAATCGGTTAGCTCCTACGAGCAGTACGTC.

This clone was seen more than once but under ten times. The chain has TRBV11-3 and TRBJ1-1; D is ambiguous. The CDR3 is made up of 15 amino acids. Germline V CDR1 and CDR2: SGHNT, YENEEA. Deletions cut 2 bases from V and 0 bases from J, with 10 bases between. Written as DNA, the CDR3 is TGTGCCAGCAGCTTAACCTTGCAGCTGAACACTGAAGCTTTCTTT. Its translation: CASSLTLQLNTEAFF.

V usage is TRBV5-1 and J usage is TRBJ1-2; D perhaps matches TRBD1 (5 bases). This CDR3 region has 13 residues. Between the trimmed V and J ends, which lost 0 bases and 5 bases, there was a span of 8 bases. Germline values: CDR1 SGHRS, CDR2 YFSETQ. The CDR3 DNA reads TGCGCCAGCAGCTTGGCGGGGGAGTATGGCTACACCTTC. Its protein product is CASSLAGEYGYTF.

The chain recombines TRBV6-1 with TRBJ1-2; D perhaps matches TRBD1 (6 bases). Deletions cut 4 bases from V and 6 bases from J, with 24 bases between. The CDR3 consists of 17 residues. The V gene's germline CDR1 is MNHNS and CDR2 SASEGT. The CDR3 region has the DNA TGTGCCAGCAGTGGTGTGGGGGCGTTAGGTAATCTGGATGGCTACACCTTC. Its translation is CASSGVGALGNLDGYTF.

The rearrangement uses TRBV11-2 and TRBJ2-2, with D unresolved. V lost 1 base, J lost 0 bases, and 9 bases lay in between. The CDR3 totals 16 residues. Germline V lookup: CDR1 SGHAT, CDR2 FQNNGV. The CDR3 protein is CASSLVSVPNTGELFF. The DNA for the CDR3 is TGTGCCAGCAGCTTAGTGTCGGTGCCGAACACCGGGGAGCTGTTTTTT. Full variable domain (missing parts from reference TRBV11-2 and TRBJ2-2): EAGVAQSPRYKIIEKRQSVAFWCNPISGHATLYWYQQILGQGPKLLIQFQNNGVVDDSQLPKDRFSAERLKGVDSTLKIQPAKLEDSAVYLCASSLVSVPNTGELFFGEGSRLTVL.

This chain connects TRBV5-6 to TRBJ2-3, with 7 positions matching TRBD2. Per germline, CDR1 SGHDT and CDR2 YYEEEE. Trimming at V came to 3 bases and at J to 2 bases, leaving 12 bases not matched to a gene. The CDR3 covers 17 residues. The CDR3 spells CASSWWASGSPTDTQYF. In DNA, the CDR3 is TGTGCCAGCAGCTGGTGGGCTAGCGGATCCCCCACAGATACGCAGTATTTT.

The chain employs TRBV4-1 and TRBJ2-1; D is perhaps TRBD1 or TRBD2 (5 bases each). There are 20 residues in the CDR3. Trimming cost V 1 base and J 5 bases, with 27 bases left between them. CDR1 and CDR2 from the germline V gene are MGHRA and YSYEKL. CDR3 residues: CASSQARPGLSPIENNEQFF. The CDR3 nucleotides are TGCGCCAGCAGCCAAGCCCGGCCGGGGCTTAGCCCAATTGAGAACAATGAGCAGTTCTTC.

This chain links TRBV6-1 with TRBJ2-5; D is unresolved. The CDR3 contains 14 residues. The V end was cut by 1 base, the J end by 12 bases, with 18 bases between. The germline V gene has CDR1 MNHNS and CDR2 SASEGT. CDR3 in amino acids: CASSEGWQDPSKYF. The DNA for the CDR3 is TGTGCCAGCAGTGAAGGGTGGCAGGACCCCTCCAAGTACTTC.

The genes are TRBV7-2 and TRBJ2-1, with D possibly TRBD1 on 6 matching bases. This CDR3 comprises 16 residues. Germline CDR1 reads SGHTA; CDR2 reads FQGNSA. Trimming pared 8 bases from V and 0 bases from J, leaving 17 bases between. The CDR3, as DNA: TGTGCCAGCGGCCGAGCTAGGGGGAGCTCCTACAATGAGCAGTTCTTC. It translates to CASGRARGSSYNEQFF.

As DNA, the CDR3 is TGTGCCAGCAGCCTTCACACCGGGACCCGATTAAATAATGAGCAGTTCTTC. Translated, it gives CASSLHTGTRLNNEQFF. The chain uses TRBV5-8 and TRBJ2-1; D is perhaps TRBD1 or TRBD2 (5 bases each). In germline, CDR1 is SGHTS, CDR2 YDEGEE. Between the trimmed V and J ends, which lost 4 bases and 7 bases, there was a span of 24 bases. The CDR3 runs to 17 residues.

The chain has TRBV2 and TRBJ2-3; unclear D gene. This CDR3 has 14 residues. Trimming stripped 9 bases from V and 12 bases from J, with 25 bases between. Germline-derived CDR1 and CDR2 are SNHLY and FYNNEI. CDR3 sequence reads: CASSGRDVGFHQYF. As DNA, the CDR3 is TGTGCCAGTTCCGGACGAGATGTGGGATTCCATCAGTATTTT.

The chain uses TRBV6-5 and TRBJ1-1; TRBD1 matches at 8 bases. J lost 4 bases, V lost 2 bases, and 6 bases had no gene match. Looked up from germline, CDR1 is MNHEY and CDR2 is SVGAGI. The CDR3 contains 15 residues. The CDR3 here is CASSYGPTGATEAFF. The DNA of the CDR3 is TGTGCCAGCAGTTACGGTCCGACAGGGGCCACTGAAGCTTTCTTT.

This rearrangement joins TRBV5-6 to TRBJ1-1, with 7 positions matching TRBD1. V lost 5 bases, J lost 5 bases, and 3 bases stayed unmatched. The germline CDR1 and CDR2 sequences are SGHDT and YYEEEE. The CDR3 runs to 12 residues. The DNA of the CDR3 is TGTGCCAGCAGTAGGGGGCGGACTGAAGCTTTCTTT. Amino acids: CASSRGRTEAFF.

Here the CDR3 DNA reads TGTGCCACCAGCAGAGCGGACAGGGCTTACACCTATGGCTACACCTTC. Residues: CATSRADRAYTYGYTF. The chain employs TRBV15 and TRBJ1-2; 8 nucleotides agree with TRBD1. This CDR3 has 16 amino acids. V shed 1 base, J shed 4 bases, and the junction held 8 bases outside the gene matches. Germline assignment: CDR1 LNHNV and CDR2 YYDKDF (reference sequence).

Here the CDR3 reads CASGSFASNYGYTF. For the CDR3, the DNA is TGCGCCAGCGGCAGCTTCGCATCTAACTATGGCTACACCTTC. The chain carries TRBV5-1 and TRBJ1-2; D gene unclear. This CDR3 has 14 amino acids. Deletions cut 7 bases from V and 0 bases from J, with 13 bases between. CDR1 is SGHRS and CDR2 is YFSETQ in the germline V gene.

The rearrangement uses TRBV5-1 and TRBJ2-7; TRBD1 agrees at 8 bases. The CDR3 sequence is 14 residues long. Per the germline V gene, CDR1 is SGHRS and CDR2 is YFSETQ. Trimming cost V 1 base and J 4 bases; bases outside gene matches: 4. The CDR3 coding sequence is TGCGCCAGCAGCTTGACGGGACAGGCGTACGAGCAGTACTTC. Amino acids: CASSLTGQAYEQYF.

J is TRBJ2-6 and V is TRBV2; weak D call: TRBD1 (6 bases). Germline CDR1 SNHLY, CDR2 FYNNEI. The CDR3 loop spans 17 amino acids. The germline V and J ends were trimmed by 6 bases and 2 bases, with 17 bases remaining between them. This CDR3 reads CASRRQVMGAGANVLTF. CDR3 DNA: TGTGCCAGCAGAAGACAGGTTATGGGCGCTGGGGCCAACGTCCTGACTTTC.

This clone has a single count. V usage is TRBV27 and J usage is TRBJ2-6; D gene ambiguous. Germline-derived CDR1 and CDR2 are MNHEY and SMNVEV (reference sequence). CDR3 length: 15 residues. V was cut by 1 base and J by 1 base, with 5 bases left in between. The CDR3 DNA sequence: TGTGCCAGCAGTTTATTAGGGTCTGGGGCCAACGTCCTGACTTTC. As protein: CASSLLGSGANVLTF.

The rearrangement joins TRBV7-9 to TRBJ1-5; perhaps TRBD1 as D (5 bases). CDR1 and CDR2 from the germline V gene are SEHNR and FQNEAQ (reference sequence). Between the trimmed V and J ends, which lost 7 bases and 1 base, there was a span of 20 bases. The CDR3 runs 17 residues. The CDR3 is CASTDGETAWSNQPQHF. CDR3 bases: TGTGCCAGCACGGACGGGGAGACAGCCTGGAGCAATCAGCCCCAGCATTTT.

This chain joins TRBV10-3 and TRBJ2-7; D is unclear. Germline CDR1 ENHRY, CDR2 SYGVKD. Trimming pared 3 bases from V and 3 bases from J, leaving 3 bases between. The CDR3 consists of 11 residues. The CDR3 nucleotides are TGTGCCATCAGTGACGACTACGAGCAGTACTTC. Translated, it gives CAISDDYEQYF.

This chain links TRBV30 with TRBJ2-1, with 9 bases lining up with TRBD1. V was clipped by 5 bases and J by 6 bases; unmatched bases: 5. CDR1 GTSNPN and CDR2 SVGIG come from the germline V gene (reference sequence). This CDR3 region has 13 residues. CDR3 residues: CAWGTGSGNEQFF. In nucleotides, the CDR3 is TGTGCCTGGGGGACAGGGTCGGGCAATGAGCAGTTCTTC.

CDR3 DNA: TGCGCCAGCAGCTTAAGTCAGGTTTACACCGGGGAGCTGTTTTTT. Its protein is CASSLSQVYTGELFF. This rearrangement joins TRBV5-1 to TRBJ2-2; D is unresolved. Germline V lookup: CDR1 SGHRS, CDR2 YFSETQ. This CDR3 contains 15 residues. V was shortened by 2 bases and J by 3 bases, with 11 bases between the two germline ends.

V gene TRBV5-4 combines with J gene TRBJ2-1, with D possibly matching TRBD1 (6 bases). Per germline, CDR1 SGHNT and CDR2 YYREEE (reference sequence). V dropped 4 bases and J dropped 6 bases, with 17 bases sitting between them. There are 15 residues in the CDR3. CDR3 region: CASSPGAGFVNEQFF. CDR3 bases: TGTGCCAGCAGCCCAGGGGCAGGGTTCGTCAATGAGCAGTTCTTC.